The 7 T cell receptor beta chains presented below share a single source sample, sequenced in a study of T cells in Graves' hyperthyroidism and ophthalmopathy. Authors of the study amplified TCR beta CDR3 regions from RNA transcripts. HTBI primers were the set used in a first-round RT-PCR of the TCR CDR3. TCRdb called the multiplex PCR reads again in MiXCR, with one record for every CDR3 protein. Seen here are 250,000 to 300,000 distinct CDR3 sequences, over 12% observed once, and the top ten hold around 30%. What was sequenced was blood. These TCRs come from a woman aged 45-65 years with Graves' hyperthyroidism that later progressed to Graves' ophthalmopathy.

This clonotype was counted between two and nine times. The rearrangement uses TRBV5-4 and TRBJ1-2; a weak D match, TRBD1 (5 bases). Trimming took off 4 bases at V and 0 bases at J, with 13 bases between the two ends. The CDR3 consists of 15 residues. Germline assignment: CDR1 SGHNT and CDR2 YYREEE (reference sequence). CDR3 nucleotide sequence: TGTGCCAGCAGCCGCTTTCTGGGGGCTAACTATGGCTACACCTTC. Its protein is CASSRFLGANYGYTF.

This clonotype occurred many times. The V gene is TRBV28, the J gene TRBJ1-3, with D unclear. The V gene lost 4 bases and the J gene lost 5 bases, with 3 bases spanning the gap. There are 11 residues in the CDR3. CDR1 is MDHEN and CDR2 is SYDVKM in the germline V gene. The CDR3 DNA sequence: TGTGCCAGCAGTTATAGAAACACCATATATTTT. Its translation: CASSYRNTIYF.

This clonotype was seen many times. V usage is TRBV5-1 and J usage is TRBJ2-3; 7 bases line up with TRBD1. V lost 2 bases to trimming and J lost 1 base; unmatched junction nucleotides: 7. Germline CDR1 SGHRS, CDR2 YFSETQ. The length of the CDR3 is 16 residues. For the CDR3, the DNA is TGCGCCAGCAGCTTTCCTCAGGGGGATGGCACAGATACGCAGTATTTT. It encodes CASSFPQGDGTDTQYF.

This clonotype was recorded only once. V gene TRBV20-1 combines with J gene TRBJ2-7; 10 positions match TRBD2. V was clipped by 3 bases and J by 0 bases; unmatched bases: 11. The CDR3 consists of 17 residues. Per germline, CDR1 DFQATT and CDR2 SNEGSKA (reference sequence). The CDR3 spells CSASPLGAGGASYEQYF. The CDR3, as DNA: TGCAGTGCTAGCCCTCTAGGAGCGGGAGGGGCCTCCTACGAGCAGTACTTC.

In this sample, this clonotype turned up many times. The V call is TRBV7-9, the J call TRBJ2-7, with a tentative D call TRBD2 (6 bases). V lost 3 bases and J lost 3, with 15 bases in between. From germline, CDR1 is SEHNR and CDR2 FQNEAQ (reference sequence). The CDR3 spans 15 residues. CDR3 nucleotides: TGTGCCAGCAGCTTGGCGGGAAGTGGGCTCTACGAGCAGTACTTC. Translated, it gives CASSLAGSGLYEQYF. Variable domain in full (rest from reference TRBV7-9 and TRBJ2-7): DTGVSQNPRHKITKRGQNVTFRCDPISEHNRLYWYRQTLGQGPEFLTYFQNEAQLEKSRLLSDRFSAERPKGSFSTLEIQRTEQGDSAMYLCASSLAGSGLYEQYFGPGTRLTVT.

This clonotype was observed many times. V usage is TRBV20-1 and J usage is TRBJ2-1; weak D call: TRBD2 (5 bases). Looked up from germline, CDR1 is DFQATT and CDR2 is SNEGSKA (reference sequence). The length of the CDR3 is 15 residues. The V end lost 0 bases, the J end lost 6 bases, and 15 bases lay between the germline ends. This CDR3 is CSARDPRGPGNEQFF. Written as DNA, the CDR3 is TGCAGTGCTAGAGATCCGCGAGGGCCCGGCAATGAGCAGTTCTTC.

The chain carries TRBV12-3 or TRBV12-4 and TRBJ2-2; TRBD2 matches at 11 bases. The CDR3 length is 14 residues. The J segment lost 6 bases and the V segment lost 10 bases, leaving 7 bases of the junction unmatched. CDR3 sequence reads: CATTSSGRAGELFF. The CDR3 DNA reads TGTGCCACCACAAGTAGCGGGAGGGCCGGGGAGCTGTTTTTT.